This T cell receptor beta chain is drawn from a study of early T cells in non-severe SARS-CoV-2 infection. Study-wide context: With bulk RNA from unsorted whole blood as input, sequencing yielded unpaired chains. Study outcomes and limitations: CD4 and private specificities were missed by VDJdb matching, which favored anti-spike CD8 responses.

This clonotype was seen ten or more times. The antigen is not known. Individual cDNA molecules carried attached unique molecular identifiers. TCRdb reprocessed the 5' RACE reads with MiXCR, giving one entry per CDR3 protein. Of about 80,000 distinct CDR3 sequences in the sample, 11% were seen once. V gave up 1 base and J gave up 1 base, with 7 bases separating them. The CDR3 length is 14 residues. Germline CDR1 and CDR2: MGHRA and YSYEKL. The chain is built from TRBV4-1 and TRBJ1-1; D is uncertain. The sequenced sample consisted of whole blood. The receptor was isolated from an adult who was a healthcare worker with PCR-confirmed SARS-CoV-2 infection or an uninfected control (not recorded which). This CDR3 is CASSQATANTEAFF. The CDR3 bases are TGCGCCAGCAGCCAAGCGACCGCGAACACTGAAGCTTTCTTT.